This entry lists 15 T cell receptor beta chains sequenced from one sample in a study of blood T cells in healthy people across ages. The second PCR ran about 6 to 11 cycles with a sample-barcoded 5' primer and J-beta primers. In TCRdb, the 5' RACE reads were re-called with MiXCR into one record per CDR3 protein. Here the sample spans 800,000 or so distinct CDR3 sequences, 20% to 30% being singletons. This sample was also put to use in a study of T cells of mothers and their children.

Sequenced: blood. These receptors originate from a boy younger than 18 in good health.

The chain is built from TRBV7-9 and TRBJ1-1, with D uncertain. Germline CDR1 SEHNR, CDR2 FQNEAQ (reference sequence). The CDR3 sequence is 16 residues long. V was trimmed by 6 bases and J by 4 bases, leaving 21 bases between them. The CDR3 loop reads CASSGDSGLAGTEAFF. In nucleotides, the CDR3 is TGTGCCAGCAGTGGAGATAGCGGGCTGGCGGGCACTGAAGCTTTCTTT.

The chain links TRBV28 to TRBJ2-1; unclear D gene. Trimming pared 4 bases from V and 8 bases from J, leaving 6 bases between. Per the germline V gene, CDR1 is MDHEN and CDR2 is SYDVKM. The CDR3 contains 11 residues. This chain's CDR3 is CASSSYYEQFF. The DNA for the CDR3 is TGTGCCAGCAGTTCCTATTATGAGCAGTTCTTC.

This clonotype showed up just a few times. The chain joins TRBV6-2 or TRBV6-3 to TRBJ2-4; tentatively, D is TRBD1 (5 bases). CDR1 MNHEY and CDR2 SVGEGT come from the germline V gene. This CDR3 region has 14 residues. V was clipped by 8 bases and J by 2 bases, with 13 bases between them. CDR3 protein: CASGDSLSKNIQYF. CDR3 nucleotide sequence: TGTGCCAGCGGTGACAGCTTGTCCAAAAACATTCAGTACTTC.

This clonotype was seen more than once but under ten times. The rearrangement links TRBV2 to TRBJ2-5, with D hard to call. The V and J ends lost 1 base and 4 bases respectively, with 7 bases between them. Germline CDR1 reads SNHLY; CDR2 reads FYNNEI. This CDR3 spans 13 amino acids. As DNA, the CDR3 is TGTGCCAGCAGTGAAGAGTCCGCAGAGACCCAGTACTTC. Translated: CASSEESAETQYF.

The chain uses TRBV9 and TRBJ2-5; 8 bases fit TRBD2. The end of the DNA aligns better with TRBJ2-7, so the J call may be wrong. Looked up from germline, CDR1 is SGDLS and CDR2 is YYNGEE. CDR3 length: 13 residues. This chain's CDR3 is CATVGTRPYEQYF. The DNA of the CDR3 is TGTGCCACCGTAGGGACTAGACCCTACGAGCAGTACTTC.

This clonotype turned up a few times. The CDR3, as DNA: TGCAGTGCTAGTTTTGGAGCATCGGCAGATACGCAGTATTTT. It yields the protein CSASFGASADTQYF. This chain links TRBV20-1 with TRBJ2-3, with unresolved D. The CDR3 has 14 residues. The V end lost 3 bases, the J end lost 4 bases, and 14 bases lay between the germline ends. The germline CDR1 and CDR2 sequences are DFQATT and SNEGSKA (reference sequence).

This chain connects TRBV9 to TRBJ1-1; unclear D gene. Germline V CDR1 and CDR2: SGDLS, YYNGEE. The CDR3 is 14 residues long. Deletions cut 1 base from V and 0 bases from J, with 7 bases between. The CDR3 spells CASSVRAMNTEAFF. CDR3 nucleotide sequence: TGTGCCAGCAGCGTAAGGGCTATGAACACTGAAGCTTTCTTT.

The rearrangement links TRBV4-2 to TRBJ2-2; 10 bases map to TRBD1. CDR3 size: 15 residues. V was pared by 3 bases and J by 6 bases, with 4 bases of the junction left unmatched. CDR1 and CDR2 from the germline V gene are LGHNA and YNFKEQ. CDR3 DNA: TGTGCCAGCAGCCAGCTCGGACAGGGGGCCGGGGAGCTGTTTTTT. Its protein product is CASSQLGQGAGELFF.

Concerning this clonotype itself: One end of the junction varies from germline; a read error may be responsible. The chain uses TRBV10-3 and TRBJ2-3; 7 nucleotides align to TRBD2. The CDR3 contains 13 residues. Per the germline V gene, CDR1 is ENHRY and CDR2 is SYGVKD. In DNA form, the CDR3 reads TGTGCCTTCAGGCGGGGGACGTTAGATACGCAGTATTTT. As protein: CAFRRGTLDTQYF.

The CDR3 spells CASRAFTGDGYTF. CDR3 nucleotide sequence: TGTGCCAGCAGAGCCTTTACAGGGGACGGCTACACCTTC. The chain couples TRBV6-2 or TRBV6-3 to TRBJ1-2; the match to TRBD1 covers 7 bases. V dropped 6 bases and J dropped 8; count of bases not matched to a gene: 9. CDR1 MNHEY and CDR2 SVGEGT come from the germline V gene. This CDR3 is built from 13 residues.

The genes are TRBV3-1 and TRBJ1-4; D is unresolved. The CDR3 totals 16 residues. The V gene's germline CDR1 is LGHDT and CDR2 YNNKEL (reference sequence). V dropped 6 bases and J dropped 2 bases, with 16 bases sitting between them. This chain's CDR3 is CASRQSRGATNEKLFF. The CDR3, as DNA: TGTGCCAGCAGACAGTCCCGAGGAGCTACTAATGAAAAACTGTTTTTT.

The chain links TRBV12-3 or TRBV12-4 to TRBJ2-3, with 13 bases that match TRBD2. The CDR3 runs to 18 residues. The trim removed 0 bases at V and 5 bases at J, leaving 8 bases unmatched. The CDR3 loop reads CASSLARRLAGGGDTQYF. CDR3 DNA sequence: TGTGCCAGCAGTTTAGCGCGGCGACTAGCGGGAGGAGGAGATACGCAGTATTTT.

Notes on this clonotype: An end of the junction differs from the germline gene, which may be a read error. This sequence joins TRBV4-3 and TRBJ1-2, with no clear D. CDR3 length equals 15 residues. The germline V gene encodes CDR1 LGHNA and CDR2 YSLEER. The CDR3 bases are TGCGCCGGCAGCCAAACTGGAGGATTAGGGCTTGGCTACACCTTC. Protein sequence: CAGSQTGGLGLGYTF.

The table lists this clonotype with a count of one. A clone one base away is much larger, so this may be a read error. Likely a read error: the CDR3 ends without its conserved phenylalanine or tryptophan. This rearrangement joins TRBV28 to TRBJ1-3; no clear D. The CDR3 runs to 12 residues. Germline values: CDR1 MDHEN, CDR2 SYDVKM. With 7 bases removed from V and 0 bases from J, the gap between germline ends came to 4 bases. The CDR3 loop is CASTDSGNTIYI. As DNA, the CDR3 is TGTGCCAGCACCGACTCTGGAAACACCATATATATT.

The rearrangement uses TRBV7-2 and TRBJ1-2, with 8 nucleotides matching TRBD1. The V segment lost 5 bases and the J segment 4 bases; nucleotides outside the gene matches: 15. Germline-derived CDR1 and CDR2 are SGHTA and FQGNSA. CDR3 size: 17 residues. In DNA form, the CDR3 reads TGTGCCAGCAGCGCTCCGGGACAGGATAAGGGGAGCTATGGCTACACCTTC. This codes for CASSAPGQDKGSYGYTF.